Each of the 21 T cell receptor beta chains below was sequenced from the same sample in a study of OX40 agonist ivuxolimab in advanced cancers. Generated by immunoSEQ multiplex PCR, the TCRdb table keeps only in-frame clones and is missing some. The sample carries some 50,000 clones, 88% recorded once. Here the sequenced sample was CD4+ or CD8+ T cells sorted from blood, taken in a trial of the OX40 agonist ivuxolimab. The receptors shown here come from an adult with an advanced solid tumor such as melanoma, head and neck, liver or kidney cancer.

This clone was counted once. The rearrangement links TRBV28 to TRBJ2-7; 7 nucleotides match TRBD1. V shed 8 bases and J 3 bases; nucleotides not matched to a gene: 16. The CDR3 covers 16 residues. Looked up from germline, CDR1 is MDHEN and CDR2 is SYDVKM. CDR3 nucleotides: TGTGCCAGCGTCCCCAGAGTAGGGGGCGGTGGCTACGAGCAGTACTTC. Amino acids: CASVPRVGGGGYEQYF. Filled out from reference TRBV28 and TRBJ2-7, the complete variable domain reads DVKVTQSSRYLVKRTGEKVFLECVQDMDHENMFWYRQDPGLGLRLIYFSYDVKMKEKGDIPEGYSVSREKKERFSLILESASTNQTSMYLCASVPRVGGGGYEQYFGPGTRLTVT.

J is TRBJ2-3 and V is TRBV2, with TRBD1 matching 7 bases. V was pared by 7 bases and J by 2 bases, with 6 bases of the junction left unmatched. Germline values: CDR1 SNHLY, CDR2 FYNNEI. CDR3 length: 14 amino acids. The CDR3: CASISTGVTDTQYF. The CDR3 DNA reads TGTGCCAGCATTAGTACAGGGGTCACAGATACGCAGTATTTT.

The genes are TRBV18 and TRBJ2-1; no clear D gene. This CDR3 comprises 15 residues. Germline lookup yields CDR1 KGHSH and CDR2 LQKENI. Trimming removed 3 bases at V and 0 bases at J, with 9 bases between. The CDR3 nucleotides are TGTGCCAGCTCACCCGTCAGGAGCTCCTACAATGAGCAGTTCTTC. This codes for CASSPVRSSYNEQFF. Combining the CDR3 with reference TRBV18 and TRBJ2-1 gives the whole variable domain NAGVMQNPRHLVRRRGQEARLRCSPMKGHSHVYWYRQLPEEGLKFMVYLQKENIIDESGMPKERFSAEFPKEGPSILRIQQVVRGDSAAYFCASSPVRSSYNEQFFGPGTRLTVL.

The chain recombines TRBV5-6 with TRBJ1-3, with 7 bases that match TRBD1. V shed 5 bases, J shed 6 bases, and the junction held 8 bases outside the gene matches. Germline CDR1 SGHDT, CDR2 YYEEEE. This CDR3 is built from 14 residues. The CDR3 is CASSLQQGENTIYF. The CDR3 DNA follows: TGTGCCAGCAGTCTACAGCAGGGGGAAAACACCATATATTTT.

J is TRBJ1-5 and V is TRBV2; tentatively, D is TRBD1 (6 bases). V was cut by 7 bases and J by 3 bases, with 10 bases left in between. The V gene's germline CDR1 is SNHLY and CDR2 FYNNEI. This CDR3 is built from 13 residues. CDR3 in amino acids: CASKGTYNQPQHF. The CDR3 DNA reads TGTGCCAGCAAAGGGACATACAATCAGCCCCAGCATTTT.

The genes are TRBV29-1 and TRBJ1-1, with D possibly matching TRBD1 (5 bases). Trimming stripped 7 bases from V and 8 bases from J, with 17 bases between. CDR1 is SQVTM and CDR2 is ANQGSEA in the germline V gene. The CDR3 covers 12 residues. The CDR3 spells CSGRGYFGEAFF. The CDR3 DNA follows: TGCAGCGGTCGGGGGTATTTTGGCGAAGCTTTCTTT.

This clone appeared a single time. This chain joins TRBV30 and TRBJ2-7, with D perhaps TRBD1 (5 bases). Trimming cost V 4 bases and J 9 bases, with 19 bases left between them. CDR3 size: 13 residues. Germline lookup yields CDR1 GTSNPN and CDR2 SVGIG (reference sequence). The CDR3 is CAWKPKGLGGQYF. The CDR3 DNA follows: TGTGCCTGGAAACCAAAGGGGCTCGGTGGGCAGTACTTC.

The V call is TRBV28, the J call TRBJ2-5; unclear D gene. The V gene's germline CDR1 is MDHEN and CDR2 SYDVKM. Trimming cost V 1 base and J 4 bases, with 1 base left between them. The CDR3 consists of 11 residues. The chain's CDR3 is CASSLSETQYF. The CDR3 DNA is TGTGCCAGCAGTTTATCAGAGACCCAGTACTTC.

CDR3 amino acids: CASGAGTGNQPQHF. The CDR3 bases are TGTGCCAGCGGTGCCGGGACGGGCAATCAGCCCCAGCATTTT. The chain couples TRBV7-9 to TRBJ1-5; D might be TRBD1 (5 bases). The germline V and J ends were trimmed by 8 bases and 2 bases, with 13 bases remaining between them. The CDR3 length is 14 residues. Germline CDR1 and CDR2: SEHNR and FQNEAQ (reference sequence).

The rearrangement uses TRBV5-4 and TRBJ2-7; TRBD2 aligns across 9 bases. The V and J ends lost 4 bases and 5 bases, in that order; junction bases with no gene match: 13. The CDR3 totals 16 residues. Looked up from germline, CDR1 is SGHNT and CDR2 is YYREEE (reference sequence). In DNA form, the CDR3 reads TGTGCCAGCAGCCAACCGTCTAGCGGGAATCTCAACGAGCAGTACTTC. Amino acid sequence: CASSQPSSGNLNEQYF.

The J gene is TRBJ1-4, the V gene TRBV6-1, with 9 nucleotides matching TRBD1. The CDR3 spans 13 residues. The J segment lost 8 bases and the V segment lost 7 bases, leaving 5 bases of the junction unmatched. Per germline, CDR1 MNHNS and CDR2 SASEGT. The CDR3 region has the DNA TGTGCCAGCAACCGGGACAGGGACGAAAAACTGTTTTTT. It codes for CASNRDRDEKLFF.

This sequence joins TRBV5-6 and TRBJ2-5; 11 positions agree with TRBD2. TRBJ2-7 matches the DNA end more closely, so the J call is doubtful. This CDR3 comprises 15 residues. In germline, CDR1 is SGHDT, CDR2 YYEEEE. CDR3 coding DNA: TGTGCCAGCAGCGGGCTAGCGGGGGGCACCTACGAGCAGTACTTC. Translation gives CASSGLAGGTYEQYF.

The chain has TRBV9 and TRBJ1-3; no definite D call. Germline V gene sequence: CDR1 SGDLS, CDR2 YYNGEE. V was clipped by 0 bases and J by 2 bases, with 12 bases between them. This CDR3 has 16 residues. CDR3 coding DNA: TGTGCCAGCAGCGTAGGCTCCCGAGGGACTGGAAACACCATATATTTT. Amino acids: CASSVGSRGTGNTIYF. The variable domain in full, completed from reference TRBV9 and TRBJ1-3, reads DSGVTQTPKHLITATGQRVTLRCSPRSGDLSVYWYQQSLDQGLQFLIQYYNGEERAKGNILERFSAQQFPDLHSELNLSSLELGDSALYFCASSVGSRGTGNTIYFGEGSWLTVV.

Points on this clone: A junction end diverges from the germline sequence, so it may reflect a read error. The rearrangement joins TRBV19 to TRBJ1-2; a weak D match, TRBD1 (5 bases). Germline lookup yields CDR1 LNHDA and CDR2 SQIVND (reference sequence). The CDR3 is made up of 16 amino acids. The CDR3 spells CASADEWDGVNDGYTF. The CDR3 region has the DNA TGTGCCAGCGCTGACGAATGGGACGGAGTTAACGATGGCTACACCTTC.

The sample holds one count of this clone. The chain links TRBV5-1 to TRBJ2-2; D is unclear. The germline CDR1 and CDR2 sequences are SGHRS and YFSETQ. This CDR3 is 14 amino acids long. V was pared by 0 bases and J by 2 bases, with 5 bases between. CDR3 amino acids: CASSLVGNTGELFF. CDR3 nucleotide sequence: TGCGCCAGCAGCTTGGTGGGCAACACCGGGGAGCTGTTTTTT.

This clone was seen a few times. The J gene is TRBJ1-6, the V gene TRBV6-5; TRBD1 matches 7 bases. CDR3 length: 15 amino acids. Trimming took 4 bases from V and 7 from J; bases not matched to a gene: 7. Germline loops: CDR1 MNHEY, CDR2 SVGAGI. CDR3 DNA sequence: TGTGCCAGCAGTTTCACCGGGACAGCAAATTCACCCCTCCACTTT. Amino acids: CASSFTGTANSPLHF.

The V call is TRBV9, the J call TRBJ1-6; D unclear. Trimming removed 0 bases at V and 7 bases at J, with 8 bases between. CDR3 length equals 14 residues. Per germline, CDR1 SGDLS and CDR2 YYNGEE. The CDR3 bases are TGTGCCAGCAGCGTAGCCCCTTCAAATTCACCCCTCCACTTT. Its protein is CASSVAPSNSPLHF.

This clone turned up a few times. V is TRBV11-2 and J is TRBJ2-7; unclear D gene. This CDR3 has 12 residues. V lost 6 bases and J 3 bases, leaving 9 bases between the germline ends. Germline CDR1 and CDR2: SGHAT and FQNNGV. The CDR3 nucleotides are TGTGCCAGCAGTCCCTCCGGCTACGAGCAGTACTTC. This encodes CASSPSGYEQYF.

The V gene is TRBV15, the J gene TRBJ2-7; weak D call: TRBD2 (5 bases). Germline CDR1 reads LNHNV; CDR2 reads YYDKDF (reference sequence). The CDR3 spans 13 residues. V gave up 4 bases and J gave up 5 bases, with 12 bases separating them. The CDR3 loop reads CATSNQRRNEQYF. CDR3 bases: TGTGCCACCAGCAATCAGCGGCGAAACGAGCAGTACTTC.

This clone was counted a single time. The V and J genes are TRBV28 and TRBJ1-3, with D perhaps TRBD1 (5 bases). Germline V gene lookup returns CDR1 MDHEN and CDR2 SYDVKM. Deletions cut 4 bases from V and 6 bases from J, with 13 bases between. This CDR3 is built from 14 residues. The DNA of the CDR3 is TGTGCCAGCAGTTCCCACGGGGGATTAAACACCATATATTTT. Amino acid sequence: CASSSHGGLNTIYF. The variable domain in full, with the rest retrieved from reference TRBV28 and TRBJ1-3, is DVKVTQSSRYLVKRTGEKVFLECVQDMDHENMFWYRQDPGLGLRLIYFSYDVKMKEKGDIPEGYSVSREKKERFSLILESASTNQTSMYLCASSSHGGLNTIYFGEGSWLTVV.

The V gene is TRBV7-9, the J gene TRBJ1-2; 9 bases line up with TRBD1. Germline V gene data show CDR1 as SEHNR and CDR2 as FQNEAQ (reference sequence). This CDR3 region has 14 residues. V lost 5 bases and J lost 5; bases outside the gene matches: 6. CDR3 loop: CASSLGTGRYGYTF. The CDR3 coding sequence is TGTGCCAGCAGCCTAGGGACAGGGAGGTATGGCTACACCTTC.